The 10 T cell receptor beta chains presented below share a single source sample, sequenced in a study of response to subunit inactivated influenza vaccine. TCRdb reanalysed the RT-PCR reads using MiXCR and keeps one entry per CDR3 protein. The sample records about 180,000 distinct CDR3 sequences, around 9% being singletons. Sequences were derived from non-naive T cells sorted from PBMCs, sampled on the day of vaccination. All receptors come from a man in his fifties or sixties who received an inactivated influenza vaccine.

This clonotype turned up a few times. Here the CDR3 reads CSARNSGTIPYEQYF. CDR3 in DNA: TGCAGTGCTAGAAATTCCGGGACAATCCCCTACGAGCAGTACTTC. This chain uses TRBV20-1 with TRBJ2-7; maybe TRBD1 (6 bases). This CDR3 spans 15 amino acids. Germline CDR1 and CDR2: DFQATT and SNEGSKA (reference sequence). V was pared by 2 bases and J by 2 bases, with 16 bases between.

This clonotype was found a few times. The CDR3 DNA follows: TGTGCCTGGAGTCGATCAGGAGCGACCTATAATTCACCCCTCCACTTT. It translates to CAWSRSGATYNSPLHF. The V call is TRBV30, the J call TRBJ1-6; D gene unclear. Looked up from germline, CDR1 is GTSNPN and CDR2 is SVGIG (reference sequence). The CDR3 length is 16 residues. Trimming left V 2 bases short and J 2 bases short, with 13 bases between.

This clonotype was detected a few times. This rearrangement joins TRBV20-1 to TRBJ2-7; 8 bases are a match to TRBD1. CDR1 DFQATT and CDR2 SNEGSKA come from the germline V gene (reference sequence). This CDR3 comprises 13 residues. Trimming removed 6 bases from V and 7 bases from J; junction bases left unmatched: 11. CDR3 sequence reads: CSATAHGQGEQYF. Here the CDR3 DNA reads TGCAGTGCCACGGCCCACGGACAGGGAGAGCAGTACTTC.

This clonotype was seen at least ten times. The chain combines TRBV12-3 or TRBV12-4 with TRBJ2-1; TRBD2 aligns across 8 bases. This CDR3 is 16 amino acids long. The V and J ends lost 4 bases and 3 bases, in that order; junction bases with no gene match: 8. The DNA for the CDR3 is TGTGCCAGCAGTTCCCGGGGGGGCCTGATCTACAATGAGCAGTTCTTC. Translation gives CASSSRGGLIYNEQFF.

This clonotype was seen at least ten times. The V call is TRBV4-2, the J call TRBJ2-3; D might be TRBD2 (6 bases). Germline assignment: CDR1 LGHNA and CDR2 YNFKEQ. V lost 1 base and J 0 bases, leaving 8 bases between the germline ends. The CDR3 runs 15 residues. The CDR3 sequence: CASSQGSGSTDTQYF. The CDR3 DNA reads TGTGCCAGCAGCCAAGGTAGCGGAAGCACAGATACGCAGTATTTT.

This clonotype was seen a handful of times. This chain links TRBV12-3 or TRBV12-4 with TRBJ1-5; TRBD1 is a possible D gene (6 bases). The CDR3 has 14 amino acids. Trimming took off 8 bases at V and 5 bases at J, with 16 bases between the two ends. This CDR3 is CASRGSTGHQPQHF. The CDR3 nucleotides are TGTGCCAGCCGGGGGTCCACAGGGCATCAGCCCCAGCATTTT.

The chain combines TRBV10-3 with TRBJ1-6, with a possible D match to TRBD1 (5 bases). Germline V gene sequence: CDR1 ENHRY, CDR2 SYGVKD. V lost 10 bases to trimming and J lost 9 bases, with 22 bases between them. The CDR3 contains 15 residues. CDR3: CATDPGRHGGSPLHF. The DNA of the CDR3 is TGTGCCACGGATCCGGGGCGCCATGGGGGTTCACCCCTCCACTTT.

The sample holds a few counts of this clonotype. The gene calls are TRBV24-1 and TRBJ1-4, with 12 bases identical to TRBD1. Per germline, CDR1 KGHDR and CDR2 SFDVKD. The CDR3 covers 17 residues. The trim removed 5 bases at V and 7 bases at J, leaving 10 bases unmatched. The DNA of the CDR3 is TGTGCCACCAGTGCCGGGACAGGGGGCCAGTGGGCTGAAAAACTGTTTTTT. As protein: CATSAGTGGQWAEKLFF.

This clonotype was recorded a few times. This chain uses TRBV6-2 or TRBV6-3 with TRBJ1-1, with 7 bases fitting TRBD1. Trimming removed 6 bases from V and 4 bases from J; junction bases left unmatched: 5. Germline CDR1 MNHEY, CDR2 SVGEGT. This CDR3 contains 13 residues. In nucleotides, the CDR3 is TGTGCCAGCAGGGGACAGACATTCACTGAAGCTTTCTTT. Translation gives CASRGQTFTEAFF.

In its sample, this clonotype is medium-sized (0.01 to 0.1%). This chain links TRBV6-2 or TRBV6-3 with TRBJ2-2; D uncertain. Trimming removed 6 bases from V and 3 bases from J, with 8 bases in between. This CDR3 is 13 amino acids long. The germline CDR1 and CDR2 sequences are MNHEY and SVGEGT. CDR3 sequence reads: CASSTTYTGELFF. CDR3 DNA: TGTGCCAGCAGCACGACTTACACCGGGGAGCTGTTTTTT.